The present TCR beta chain was sequenced within a study of beta chain features in type 1 diabetes. Looking at the study overall: Similarity in age, gender and cell yields was seen between patients and healthy donors. Sorted cells from all samples, numbering 100 million to 120 million, were examined.

In this sample, this clone turned up a few times. What it binds is unknown. The same CDR3 is also encoded by other DNA sequences in this sample. Study-wide findings and caveats: Type 1 diabetes patients had VDJ junctions that carried fewer insertions and more deletions. A definitive answer on HLA type influencing TCRB rearrangement was not reached here.

The study reverse transcribed the entire isolated RNA, so it sequenced expressed TCRB transcripts. Sequencing used immunoSEQ multiplex PCR; TCRdb keeps in-frame clones, though not all of them. The profile shows approximately 330,000 clones, approximately 9.9% of them singletons. This CDR3 contains 16 residues. Germline assignment: CDR1 SGHTA and CDR2 FQGTGA. V shed 4 bases and J 0 bases; nucleotides not matched to a gene: 2. Sequenced material: naive CD4+ T cells from blood. This sequence joins TRBV7-3 and TRBJ2-3; 12 bases match TRBD2. This sequence was found in a woman in her 30s in good health. The CDR3 here is CASSSGTSGSTDTQYF. CDR3 coding DNA: TGTGCCAGCAGCTCCGGGACTAGCGGGAGCACAGATACGCAGTATTTT.